One sample yielded the 14 T cell receptor beta chains listed below, sequenced in a study of CD8+ T cells in alopecia areata. Treatment defined: oral pan-JAK inhibitor, 5-10 mg twice daily. Following extraction, RNA underwent reverse transcription to cDNA, which served as the sequencing template. Sequencing was performed with immunoSEQ multiplex PCR; in TCRdb, only in-frame clones are kept and a portion is missing. The sample holds over 100,000 clones, around 56% seen once. The material sequenced was CD4+ T cells sorted from blood, taken at week 4, from a patient treated with tofacitinib. The receptors shown here come from a human donor with alopecia areata.

This clone was seen only a few times. The rearrangement joins TRBV9 to TRBJ1-4; D uncertain. Germline lookup yields CDR1 SGDLS and CDR2 YYNGEE. The ends were cut back, 0 bases at V and 5 bases at J, with 8 bases in the middle. The CDR3 totals 14 residues. The CDR3 region is CASSVGAGNEKLFF. The CDR3 DNA follows: TGTGCCAGCAGCGTAGGAGCGGGGAATGAAAAACTGTTTTTT.

J is TRBJ2-7 and V is TRBV6-5; D is uncertain. The V gene lost 2 bases and the J gene lost 1 base, with 12 bases spanning the gap. The CDR3 has 15 residues. The V gene's germline CDR1 is MNHEY and CDR2 SVGAGI. The CDR3 bases are TGTGCCAGCAGTTACGACCCTGTGAAGTCCTACGAGCAGTACTTC. Residues: CASSYDPVKSYEQYF.

V and J are TRBV2 and TRBJ2-6; weak D call: TRBD2 (6 bases). V gave up 7 bases and J gave up 0 bases, with 7 bases separating them. CDR3 length: 14 amino acids. Per the germline V gene, CDR1 is SNHLY and CDR2 is FYNNEI. The CDR3 reads CASTGSSGANVLTF. Written as DNA, the CDR3 is TGTGCCAGCACCGGGAGCTCTGGGGCCAACGTCCTGACTTTC.

The chain joins TRBV4-1 to TRBJ2-5; the match to TRBD1 covers 7 bases. CDR1 is MGHRA and CDR2 is YSYEKL in the germline V gene. Trimming removed 4 bases from V and 5 bases from J; junction bases left unmatched: 10. The CDR3 totals 15 residues. The CDR3 here is CASSPQGDRRETQYF. For the CDR3, the DNA is TGCGCCAGCAGCCCCCAGGGGGACAGAAGGGAGACCCAGTACTTC.

This clone was observed a handful of times. The rearrangement links TRBV29-1 to TRBJ1-3; the D is unclear. There are 15 residues in the CDR3. V was shortened by 1 base and J by 0 bases, with 10 bases between the two germline ends. The V gene's germline CDR1 is SQVTM and CDR2 ANQGSEA. As DNA, the CDR3 is TGCAGCGTTGAAGGCTTTGGGATCTCTGGAAACACCATATATTTT. Encoded protein: CSVEGFGISGNTIYF. The full variable domain, its missing parts supplied by reference TRBV29-1 and TRBJ1-3, is SAVISQKPSRDICQRGTSLTIQCQVDSQVTMMFWYRQQPGQSLTLIATANQGSEATYESGFVIDKFPISRPNLTFSTLTVSNMSPEDSSIYLCSVEGFGISGNTIYFGEGSWLTVV.

A few counts support this clone. This chain links TRBV5-1 with TRBJ1-1; possibly TRBD1 for D (5 bases). Germline V gene data show CDR1 as SGHRS and CDR2 as YFSETQ. The CDR3 is 14 amino acids. V was clipped by 2 bases and J by 3 bases, with 11 bases between them. CDR3 DNA: TGCGCCAGCAGCTTCAGGGTAGGGGACACTGAAGCTTTCTTT. Its protein product is CASSFRVGDTEAFF.

The CDR3 DNA reads as TGTGCCAGCGGGGATAAAAAACTGTTTTTT. Translation: CASGDKKLFF. V is TRBV25-1 and J is TRBJ1-4, with D unclear. Trimming removed 8 bases from V and 9 bases from J, with 7 bases in between. The CDR3 contains 10 residues. CDR1 is MGHDK and CDR2 is SYGVNS in the germline V gene.

Only one count was recorded for this clone. The genes are TRBV29-1 and TRBJ2-3; 11 bases map to TRBD1. V lost 6 bases and J lost 4; bases outside the gene matches: 3. This CDR3 is 13 amino acids long. The germline V gene encodes CDR1 SQVTM and CDR2 ANQGSEA. Here the CDR3 DNA reads TGCAGCGTGGGGGGACAGGGGGCAGATACGCAGTATTTT. It yields the protein CSVGGQGADTQYF.

The gene calls are TRBV30 and TRBJ2-5; TRBD2 matches 11 bases. With 5 bases clipped from V and 1 base from J, the junction kept 3 bases outside the gene matches. Germline V gene lookup returns CDR1 GTSNPN and CDR2 SVGIG (reference sequence). The length of the CDR3 is 14 residues. The CDR3 nucleotides are TGTGCCTGGGGCGGACTAGCGGGCCAAGAGACCCAGTACTTC. Protein: CAWGGLAGQETQYF.

The CDR3 DNA sequence: TGTGCCAGCAGCTTCGGACGAGACCGCGCTGAAGCTTTCTTT. It translates to CASSFGRDRAEAFF. This chain links TRBV7-9 with TRBJ1-1; D is uncertain. Germline CDR1 and CDR2: SEHNR and FQNEAQ (reference sequence). The CDR3 runs 14 residues. Deletions cut 3 bases from V and 6 bases from J, with 14 bases between.

The chain recombines TRBV30 with TRBJ2-1; D unclear. V dropped 1 base and J dropped 0 bases, with 4 bases sitting between them. The CDR3 has 13 residues. The germline gives CDR1 GTSNPN, CDR2 SVGIG (reference sequence). CDR3 protein: CAWSGNSYNEQFF. Written as DNA, the CDR3 is TGTGCCTGGAGTGGAAACTCCTACAATGAGCAGTTCTTC.

The chain carries TRBV29-1 and TRBJ2-1; 8 bases match TRBD1. V gave up 4 bases and J gave up 13 bases; unmatched junction bases: 3. Germline V gives CDR1 SQVTM, CDR2 ANQGSEA. The CDR3 has 10 residues. Here the CDR3 reads CSVAGGPQFF. The DNA for the CDR3 is TGCAGCGTTGCAGGGGGCCCCCAGTTCTTC.

The rearrangement uses TRBV25-1 and TRBJ2-7; D uncertain. CDR3 length: 12 residues. The germline CDR1 and CDR2 sequences are MGHDK and SYGVNS. V was pared by 4 bases and J by 2 bases, with 6 bases between. CDR3 residues: CASSVSPYEQYF. In nucleotides, the CDR3 is TGTGCCAGCAGTGTAAGCCCCTACGAGCAGTACTTC.

The chain is built from TRBV29-1 and TRBJ2-7; possible D gene TRBD1, 5 bases. The CDR3 loop spans 12 amino acids. Germline CDR1 reads SQVTM; CDR2 reads ANQGSEA. The germline V and J ends were trimmed by 7 bases and 0 bases, with 10 bases remaining between them. DNA of the CDR3: TGCAGCGCCAGGGCTCCCTCCTACGAGCAGTACTTC. It codes for CSARAPSYEQYF.